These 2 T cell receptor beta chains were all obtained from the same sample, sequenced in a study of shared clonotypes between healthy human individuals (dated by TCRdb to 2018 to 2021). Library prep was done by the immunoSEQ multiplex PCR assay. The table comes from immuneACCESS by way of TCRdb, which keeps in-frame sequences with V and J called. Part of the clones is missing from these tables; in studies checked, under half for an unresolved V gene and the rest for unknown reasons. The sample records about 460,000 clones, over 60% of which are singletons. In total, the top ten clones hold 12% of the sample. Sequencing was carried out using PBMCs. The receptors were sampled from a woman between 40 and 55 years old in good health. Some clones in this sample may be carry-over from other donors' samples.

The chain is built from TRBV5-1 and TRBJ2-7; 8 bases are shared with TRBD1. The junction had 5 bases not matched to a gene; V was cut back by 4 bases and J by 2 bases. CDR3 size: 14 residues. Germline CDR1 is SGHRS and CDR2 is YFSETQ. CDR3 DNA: TGCGCCAGCAGCCCGGGGACAGGAACCTACGAGCAGTACTTC. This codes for CASSPGTGTYEQYF.

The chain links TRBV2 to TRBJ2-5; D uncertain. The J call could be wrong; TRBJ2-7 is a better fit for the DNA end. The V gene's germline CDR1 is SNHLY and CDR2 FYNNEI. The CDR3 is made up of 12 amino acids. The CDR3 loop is CASSLDLYEQYF. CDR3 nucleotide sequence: TGTGCCAGCAGTCTCGATCTCTACGAGCAGTACTTC.